This TCR beta chain was sequenced during a study of blood T cell repertoires in COVID-19. Study-wide context: Acute and convalescent COVID-19 specimens originated in the United States, Italy and Spain. T cells, B-cell-depleted T cells, or PBMCs supplied cDNA or gDNA.

This table comes from immunoSEQ multiplex PCR, and its TCRdb copy is limited to in-frame clones, with some not included. The sample has nearly 200,000 clones; approximately 88% are singletons. What the recovered Cohort 3 donors had was two negative PCRs, clearance, or symptom resolution. This CDR3 region has 13 residues. V shed 5 bases, J shed 5 bases, and the junction held 5 bases outside the gene matches. The specimen sequenced was PBMCs or T cells enriched from blood (not recorded which). This clonotype was obtained from a woman aged 18-30 years who had recovered from COVID-19. The J gene is TRBJ1-1, the V gene TRBV12-3 or TRBV12-4, with 7 bases aligning to TRBD1. CDR3 DNA: TGTGCCAGCAGTCAGGGGGTTTGGACTGAAGCTTTCTTT. It specifies CASSQGVWTEAFF.